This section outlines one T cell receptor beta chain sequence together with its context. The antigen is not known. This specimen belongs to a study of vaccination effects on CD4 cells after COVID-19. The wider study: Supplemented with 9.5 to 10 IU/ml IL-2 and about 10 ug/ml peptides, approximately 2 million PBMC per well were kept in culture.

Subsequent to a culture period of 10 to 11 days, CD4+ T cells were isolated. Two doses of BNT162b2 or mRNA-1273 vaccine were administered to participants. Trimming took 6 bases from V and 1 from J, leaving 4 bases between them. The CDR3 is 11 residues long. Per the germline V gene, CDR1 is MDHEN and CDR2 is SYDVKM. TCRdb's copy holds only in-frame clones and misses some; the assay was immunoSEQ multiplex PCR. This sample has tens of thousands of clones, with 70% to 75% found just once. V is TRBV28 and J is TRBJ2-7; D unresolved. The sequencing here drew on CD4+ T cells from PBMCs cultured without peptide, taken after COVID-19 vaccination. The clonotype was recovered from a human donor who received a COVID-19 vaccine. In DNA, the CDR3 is TGTGCCAGCAGCTCATCCTACGAGCAGTACGTC. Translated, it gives CASSSSYEQYV.